The subject of this entry is one TCR beta chain. Its cognate antigen is unknown. The CDR3 is made up of 14 amino acids. Between the trimmed V and J ends, which lost 3 bases and 4 bases, there was a span of 12 bases. Germline CDR1 LGHDT, CDR2 YNNKEL (reference sequence). This entry is derived from a study of Ad26.COV2.S vaccination and SARS-CoV-2 variants. Study-wide context: Ad26.COV2.S was injected intramuscularly once or twice, 56 days apart. Findings and limits, study-wide: The TCR-based breadth and depth measures might underestimate overall T cell responses. Recipients of either vaccine or placebo displayed similar breadth of non-spike TCRs.

Using immunoSEQ multiplex PCR, the repertoire was profiled, and TCRdb retains in-frame clones only, with some absent. The profile shows roughly 410,000 clones, around 82% of them singletons. This sample's treatment: some 20 received Ad26.COV2.S at low or high dose, single or two shots; roughly five received placebo; per-sample allocation not given. Sampling took place 63 days after the first vaccine or placebo injection. An Ad26 vector carrying the Wuhan-strain SARS-CoV-2 spike served as the vaccine. This clonotype was obtained from a person aged 18-60 years who received the Ad26.COV2.S COVID-19 vaccine or a placebo. The sample was peripheral blood, taken in a trial of Ad26.COV2.S vaccine versus placebo. This chain uses TRBV3-1 (or the pseudogene TRBV3-2) with TRBJ1-2; no definite D call. The CDR3 region has the DNA TGTGCCAGCAGCCAGAACGTGAACTCCTATGGCTACACCTTC. Protein sequence: CASSQNVNSYGYTF.